These T cell receptor beta chains were read from a single sample in a study of cytomegalovirus exposure and HLA in healthy donors. The repertoire was sequenced with immunoSEQ multiplex PCR; TCRdb's copy has only in-frame clones and lacks some. The sample shows tens of thousands of clones, approximately 81% of them seen only once. Sequencing used PBMCs. The source is a woman aged 40 to 50 in good health and CMV-seronegative. CDR3s include the opening cysteine and the closing phenylalanine or tryptophan. The D gene is left open where the match is weak. Clone size, where shown, is once, few, many, or a class for clones that have expanded.

>TRBJ1-2|TRBD1|.|TRBV18|14
TGTGCCAGCTCACCGGGACAGGGAAGGGGTGGCTACACCTTC
CASSPGQGRGGYTF
>TRBJ1-4|TRBD1|.|TRBV14|17
TGTGCCAGCAGCCAAGCCAGTGGGGGACAGGGCGGTGAAAAACTGTTTTTT
CASSQASGGQGGEKLFF
>TRBJ1-4|.|.|TRBV6-5|14
TGTGCCAGCAGCGCACCGAATCCCAGGGGAAAACTGTTTTTT
CASSAPNPRGKLFF
>TRBJ2-3|TRBD2|.|TRBV5-4|15
TGTGCCAGCAGTCGCTGGGAGGGCGGCACAGATACGCAGTATTTT
CASSRWEGGTDTQYF
>TRBJ1-1|.|many|TRBV9|17
TGTGCCAGCAGCGCACAGCCTTCTCCTAGCCTGAACACTGAAGCTTTCTTT
CASSAQPSPSLNTEAFF
>TRBJ1-2|.|.|TRBV14|15
TGTGCCAGCAGCCAAGCAGGGGCATCCAACTATGGCTACACCTTC
CASSQAGASNYGYTF
>TRBJ2-7|.|.|TRBV7-8|12
TGTGCCAGCAGCCCTCAGGTAAACGAGCAGTACTTC
CASSPQVNEQYF
>TRBJ2-7|TRBD1|.|TRBV7-2|16
TGTGCCAGCAGCCCATACCCCGGGACAGGGTCCTACGAGCAGTACTTC
CASSPYPGTGSYEQYF
>TRBJ1-1|TRBD1|few|TRBV2|13
TGTGCCAGCACCTTAGACAGGGACACTGAAGCTTTCTTT
CASTLDRDTEAFF
>TRBJ2-7|.|few|TRBV4-3|13
TGCGCCAGCAGCCAACCGGGGACCTACGAGCAGTACTTC
CASSQPGTYEQYF
>TRBJ2-7|.|.|TRBV18|13
TGTGCCAGCTCACCAGAGAGGTTCGTCGAGCAGTACTTC
CASSPERFVEQYF
>TRBJ2-7|.|.|TRBV6-6|16
TGTGCCAGCAGTTACTCTCTGATCGGGAACTCCTACGAGCAGTACTTC
CASSYSLIGNSYEQYF
>TRBJ1-2|.|.|TRBV6-1|12
TGTGCCAGCATAACGGGGGTGGGTGGCTACACCTTC
CASITGVGGYTF
>TRBJ2-7|.|.|TRBV15|14
TGTGCCACCAGCAGAGATCTAGGCAGCTACGAGCAGTACTTC
CATSRDLGSYEQYF
>TRBJ2-1|.|.|TRBV29-1|13
TGCAGCGCGAAGGGAGACAGGTACAATGAGCAGTTCTTC
CSAKGDRYNEQFF
>TRBJ2-2|TRBD1|.|TRBV5-1|16
TGCGCCAGCAGCTATAACCCTCAGGGGGCTACCGGGGAGCTGTTTTTT
CASSYNPQGATGELFF
>TRBJ2-5|.|.|TRBV18|12
TGTGCCAGCTCACCCTACGAAGAGACCCAGTACTTC
CASSPYEETQYF
>TRBJ2-7|.|.|TRBV5-1|13
TGCGCCAGCAGCTTGGGGGGCGGCAACGAGCAGTACTTC
CASSLGGGNEQYF
>TRBJ2-1|TRBD1|.|TRBV15|13
TGTGCCACCAGCATAACAGGGGGAAATGAGCAGTTCTTC
CATSITGGNEQFF
>TRBJ2-7|.|.|TRBV2|14
TGTGCCAGCAGTCGCGGACTCAGCTCCTACGAGCAGTACTTC
CASSRGLSSYEQYF
>TRBJ1-4|.|.|TRBV4-1|13
TGCGCCAGCAGCCCGTCCCTTAATGAAAAACTGTTTTTT
CASSPSLNEKLFF
>TRBJ2-3|TRBD1|.|TRBV12-5|14
TGTGCTAGTGGTTTGGGGACAGGGCCAGATACGCAGTATTTT
CASGLGTGPDTQYF
>TRBJ1-2|.|.|TRBV14|14
TGTGCCAGCAGCCAAGACAGGGCGGCAGCTGGCTACACCTTC
CASSQDRAAAGYTF
>TRBJ1-5|TRBD1|.|TRBV10-3|16
TGTGCCATCAGTGATCCCGGACAGGGGTCCTTCCAGCCCCAGCATTTT
CAISDPGQGSFQPQHF
>TRBJ2-1|TRBD2|once|TRBV25-1|16
TGTGCCAGCAGTACACTAGCGGGAGCCTCCTACAATGAGCAGTTCTTC
CASSTLAGASYNEQFF
>TRBJ1-1|.|few|TRBV7-9|14
TGTGCCAGCAGGAAGGGGGAAAGGGGAACTGAAGCTTTCTTT
CASRKGERGTEAFF
>TRBJ2-2|.|.|TRBV6-5|14
TGTGCCAGCACCTACGGGGGGAACACCGGGGAGCTGTTTTTT
CASTYGGNTGELFF
>TRBJ1-2|.|.|TRBV28|14
TGTGCCAGCGTTGATAGGAGTTCTAACTATGGCTACACCTTC
CASVDRSSNYGYTF
>TRBJ2-1|TRBD2|once|TRBV9|17
TGTGCCAGCAGCGTGGGGTCTGGGGGCGGGGGGAACAATGAGCAGTTCTTC
CASSVGSGGGGNNEQFF
>TRBJ2-1|.|.|TRBV6-1|17
TGTGCCAGCAGTGAGGGGATTTTTGCGGACACATACAATGAGCAGTTCTTC
CASSEGIFADTYNEQFF
>TRBJ1-1|.|.|TRBV28|14
TGTGCCAGCAGCGCCTACAGGAGGAACACTGAAGCTTTCTTT
CASSAYRRNTEAFF
>TRBJ2-3|.|.|TRBV27|17
TGTGCCAGCAGTTTATCCCCGGGGAGCGAGAGCACAGATACGCAGTATTTT
CASSLSPGSESTDTQYF
>TRBJ2-1|TRBD1|.|TRBV27|16
TGTGCCAGCAGCGACCTGGACAGGGTCTCCTACAATGAGCAGTTCTTC
CASSDLDRVSYNEQFF
>TRBJ2-1|.|.|TRBV5-1|15
TGCGCCAGCAGCTTGAGGGACTCCAGTTACAATGAGCAGTTCTTC
CASSLRDSSYNEQFF
>TRBJ1-2|.|once|TRBV7-3|13
TGTGCCAGCAGCTTTCCGCAGGGAGGAGGCTACACCTTC
CASSFPQGGGYTF
>TRBJ2-1|.|.|TRBV5-5|13
TGTGCCAGCAGCTCGGACTTCTACAATGAGCAGTTCTTC
CASSSDFYNEQFF
>TRBJ1-5|TRBD1|.|TRBV5-6|15
TGTGCCAGCAGTCCTAGGGACAGGGGATTTCAGCCCCAGCATTTT
CASSPRDRGFQPQHF
>TRBJ1-1|.|.|TRBV6-5|15
TGTGCCAGCAGTTACTCCCAGGGGCAGAACACTGAAGCTTTCTTT
CASSYSQGQNTEAFF
>TRBJ1-1|TRBD1|.|TRBV27|16
TGTGCCAGCAGTCCTACAGGGGGCTATATGGACACTGAAGCTTTCTTT
CASSPTGGYMDTEAFF
>TRBJ2-5|TRBD2|.|TRBV9|15
TGTGCCAGCAGCGTCGGGACTAGCATGGTCGAGACCCAGTACTTC
CASSVGTSMVETQYF